This TCR beta chain was identified during a study of blood T cell repertoires in COVID-19. Turning to the study itself: From T cells, B-cell-depleted T cells, or PBMCs came the material, which was cDNA or gDNA.

This CDR3 is 13 amino acids long. CDR1 is SGHKS and CDR2 is YYEKEE in the germline V gene (reference sequence). V lost 3 bases, J lost 5 bases, and 4 bases stayed unmatched. The authors' processing: Reference gene primer amplification gave estimated nucleated cell counts. Clones were read by immunoSEQ multiplex PCR, and TCRdb kept only the in-frame ones, dropping some. The V and J calls and clone size come from that table; D and trimming were worked out from the DNA. The table includes about 210,000 clones, almost 85% detected once. The rearrangement uses TRBV5-5 and TRBJ1-2, with 7 nucleotides matching TRBD1. The sequencing input was peripheral blood. This receptor was identified in a woman between 50 and 59 years old with active or convalescent COVID-19. The DNA of the CDR3 is TGTGCCAGCAGCTGGGGACAGAATTATGGCTACACCTTC. Protein product: CASSWGQNYGYTF.